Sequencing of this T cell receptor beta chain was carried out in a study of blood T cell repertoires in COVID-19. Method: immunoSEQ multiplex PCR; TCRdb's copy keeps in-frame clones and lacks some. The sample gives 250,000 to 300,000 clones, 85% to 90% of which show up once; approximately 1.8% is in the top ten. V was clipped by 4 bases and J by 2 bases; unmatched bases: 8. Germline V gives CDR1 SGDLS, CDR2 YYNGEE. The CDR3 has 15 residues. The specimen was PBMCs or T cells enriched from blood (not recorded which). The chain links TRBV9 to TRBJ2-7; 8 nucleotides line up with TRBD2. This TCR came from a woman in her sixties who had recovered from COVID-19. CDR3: CASSPNPGGAYEQYF. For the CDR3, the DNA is TGTGCCAGCAGCCCAAACCCCGGGGGGGCCTACGAGCAGTACTTC. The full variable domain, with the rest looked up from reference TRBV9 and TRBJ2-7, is DSGVTQTPKHLITATGQRVTLRCSPRSGDLSVYWYQQSLDQGLQFLIQYYNGEERAKGNILERFSAQQFPDLHSELNLSSLELGDSALYFCASSPNPGGAYEQYFGPGTRLTVT.